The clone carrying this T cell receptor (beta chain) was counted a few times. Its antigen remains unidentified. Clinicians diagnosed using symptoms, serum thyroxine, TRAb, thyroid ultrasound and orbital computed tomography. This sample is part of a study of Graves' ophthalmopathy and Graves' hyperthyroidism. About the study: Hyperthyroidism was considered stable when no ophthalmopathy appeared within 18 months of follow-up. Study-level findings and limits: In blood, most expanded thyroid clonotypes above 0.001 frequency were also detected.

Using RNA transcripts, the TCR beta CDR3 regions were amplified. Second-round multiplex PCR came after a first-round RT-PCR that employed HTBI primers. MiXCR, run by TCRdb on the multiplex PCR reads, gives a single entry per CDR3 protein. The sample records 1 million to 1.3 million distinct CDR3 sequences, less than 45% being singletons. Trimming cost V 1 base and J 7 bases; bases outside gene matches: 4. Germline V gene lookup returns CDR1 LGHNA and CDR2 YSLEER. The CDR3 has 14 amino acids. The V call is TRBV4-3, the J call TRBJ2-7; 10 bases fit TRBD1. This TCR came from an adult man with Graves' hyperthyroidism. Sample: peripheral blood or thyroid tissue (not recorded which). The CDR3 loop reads CASSQVGTGDEQYF. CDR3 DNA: TGCGCCAGCAGCCAAGTTGGGACAGGGGATGAGCAGTACTTC.